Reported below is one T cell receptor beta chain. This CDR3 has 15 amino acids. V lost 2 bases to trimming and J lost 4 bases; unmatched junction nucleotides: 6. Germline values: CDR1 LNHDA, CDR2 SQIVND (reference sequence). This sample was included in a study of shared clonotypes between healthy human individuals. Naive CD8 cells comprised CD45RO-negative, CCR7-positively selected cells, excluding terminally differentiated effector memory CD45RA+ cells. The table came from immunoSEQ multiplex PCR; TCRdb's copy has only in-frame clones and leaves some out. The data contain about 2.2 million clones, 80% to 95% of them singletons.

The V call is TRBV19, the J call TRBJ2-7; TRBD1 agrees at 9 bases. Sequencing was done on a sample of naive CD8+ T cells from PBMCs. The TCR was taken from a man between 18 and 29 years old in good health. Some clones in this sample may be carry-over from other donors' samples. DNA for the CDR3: TGTGCCAGTAGTATACGGGCGGGACAGGGTTACGAGCAGTACTTC. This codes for CASSIRAGQGYEQYF. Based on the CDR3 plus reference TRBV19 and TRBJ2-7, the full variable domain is DGGITQSPKYLFRKEGQNVTLSCEQNLNHDAMYWYRQDPGQGLRLIYYSQIVNDFQKGDIAEGYSVSREKKESFPLTVTSAQKNPTAFYLCASSIRAGQGYEQYFGPGTRLTVT.